This TCR beta chain originates from a study of T cell changes during pregnancy in multiple sclerosis. V lost 0 bases and J lost 7, with 9 bases in between. The CDR3 extends over 14 amino acids. Germline CDR1 and CDR2: SGHAT and FQNNGV. Assay used: immunoSEQ multiplex PCR; TCRdb lists only in-frame clones, some missing. The sample shows fewer than 85,000 clones, around 92% of them seen only once. The rearrangement joins TRBV11-2 to TRBJ2-2; the D gene is possibly TRBD2 (6 bases). This TCR derives from a female donor in good health, enrolled as a control in a pregnancy study. Sequenced material: peripheral blood, taken in the third trimester of pregnancy. CDR3: CASSLDGSSGELFF. DNA of the CDR3: TGTGCCAGCAGCTTAGACGGGAGCAGCGGGGAGCTGTTTTTT.